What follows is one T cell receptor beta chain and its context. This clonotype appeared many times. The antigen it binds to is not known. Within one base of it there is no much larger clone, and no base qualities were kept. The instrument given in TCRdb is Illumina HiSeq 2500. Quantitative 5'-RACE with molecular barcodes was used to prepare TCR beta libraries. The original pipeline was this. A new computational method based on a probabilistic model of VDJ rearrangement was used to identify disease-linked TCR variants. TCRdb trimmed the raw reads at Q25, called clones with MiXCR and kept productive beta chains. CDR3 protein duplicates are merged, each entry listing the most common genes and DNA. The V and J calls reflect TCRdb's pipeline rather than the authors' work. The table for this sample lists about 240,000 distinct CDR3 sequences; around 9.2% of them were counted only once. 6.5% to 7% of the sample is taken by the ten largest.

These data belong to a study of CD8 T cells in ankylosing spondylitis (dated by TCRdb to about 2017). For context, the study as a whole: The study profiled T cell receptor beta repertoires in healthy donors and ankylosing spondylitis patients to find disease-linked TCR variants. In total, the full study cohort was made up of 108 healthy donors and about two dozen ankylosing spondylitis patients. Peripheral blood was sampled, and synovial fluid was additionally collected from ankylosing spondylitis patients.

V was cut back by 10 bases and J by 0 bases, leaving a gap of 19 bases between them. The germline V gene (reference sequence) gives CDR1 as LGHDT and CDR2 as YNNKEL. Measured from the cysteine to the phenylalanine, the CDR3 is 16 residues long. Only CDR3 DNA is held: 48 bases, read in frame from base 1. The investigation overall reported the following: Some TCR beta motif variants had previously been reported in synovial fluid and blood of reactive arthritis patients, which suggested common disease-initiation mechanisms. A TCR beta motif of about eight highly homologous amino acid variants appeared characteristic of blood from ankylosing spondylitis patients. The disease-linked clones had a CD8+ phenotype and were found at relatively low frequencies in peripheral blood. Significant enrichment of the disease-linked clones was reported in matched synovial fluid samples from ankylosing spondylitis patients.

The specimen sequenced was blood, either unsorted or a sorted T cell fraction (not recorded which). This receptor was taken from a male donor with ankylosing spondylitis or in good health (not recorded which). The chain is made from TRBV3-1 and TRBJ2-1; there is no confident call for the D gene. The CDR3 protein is CATEAPGGSSYNEQFF. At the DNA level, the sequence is TGTGCCACAGAAGCCCCGGGCGGTAGCTCCTACAATGAGCAGTTCTTC.